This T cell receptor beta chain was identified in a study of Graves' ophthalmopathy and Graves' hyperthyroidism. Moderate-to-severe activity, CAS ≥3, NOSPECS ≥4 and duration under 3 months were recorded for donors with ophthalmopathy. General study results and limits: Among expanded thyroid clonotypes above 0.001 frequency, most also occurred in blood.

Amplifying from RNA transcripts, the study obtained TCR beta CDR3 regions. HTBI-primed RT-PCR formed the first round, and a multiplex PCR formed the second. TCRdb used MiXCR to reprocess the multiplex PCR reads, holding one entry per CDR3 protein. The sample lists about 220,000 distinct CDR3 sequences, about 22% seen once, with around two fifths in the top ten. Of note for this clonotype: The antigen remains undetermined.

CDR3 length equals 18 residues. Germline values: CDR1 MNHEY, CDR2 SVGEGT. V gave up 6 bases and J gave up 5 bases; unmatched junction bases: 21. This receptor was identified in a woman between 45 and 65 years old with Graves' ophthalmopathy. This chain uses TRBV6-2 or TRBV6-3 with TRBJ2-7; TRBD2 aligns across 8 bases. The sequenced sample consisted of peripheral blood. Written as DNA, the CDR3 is TGTGCCAGCAGCCCCGTGGGGGGGGCGGGACTAGGCATTCACGAGCAGTACTTC. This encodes CASSPVGGAGLGIHEQYF.